One TCR beta chain is described in this entry. Its specificity is unknown. This sample includes further DNA sequences coding for the same CDR3. The CDR3 totals 14 residues. Germline CDR1 reads SGDLS; CDR2 reads YYNGEE. Between the trimmed V and J ends, which lost 0 bases and 0 bases, there was a span of 3 bases. Only in-frame clones appear in the TCRdb table, and some are missing; sequencing was by immunoSEQ multiplex PCR. This sample has about 350,000 clones; 88% occur once, and the top ten carry around 6.4%. The sample is drawn from a study of Ad26.COV2.S vaccination and SARS-CoV-2 variants. Study in general: Dosing was one shot or two shots 56 days apart. General study findings and limits: Total responses of T cells may have been underestimated by the analyses of TCR breadth and depth. Vaccinees displayed broader spike-specific TCR repertoires than placebo recipients.

The sample's treatment: roughly 20 received Ad26.COV2.S at low or high dose, single or two shots; 5 received placebo; per-sample allocation not given. Specimens were obtained on day 63 following the first vaccine or placebo injection. The TCR sequence derives from a person between 18 and 65 years old who received the Ad26.COV2.S COVID-19 vaccine or a placebo. This sample comprised peripheral blood, obtained in a trial of Ad26.COV2.S vaccine versus placebo. J is TRBJ2-2 and V is TRBV9; D remains ambiguous. CDR3 nucleotides: TGTGCCAGCAGCGTAGTTTCGAACACCGGGGAGCTGTTTTTT. This translates into CASSVVSNTGELFF.